The 17 T cell receptor beta chains reported below all come from one sample, sequenced in a study of T cell repertoires in cytomegalovirus infection. A single record per CDR3 protein comes from TCRdb applying MiXCR to the reads. The data contain roughly 200,000 distinct CDR3 sequences, roughly 9% of them singletons. The sample comprised PBMCs. These receptor sequences come from a human donor in good health (CMV status not recorded). Some clones in this sample may be carry-over from other donors' samples.

This clonotype was recorded many times. The chain recombines TRBV7-6 with TRBJ1-6, with a weak D call TRBD1 (5 bases). Germline CDR1 reads SGHVS; CDR2 reads FNYEAQ. CDR3 size: 21 residues. V shed 2 bases and J shed 0 bases, with 23 bases lying between them. The CDR3 bases are TGTGCCAGCAGCTTATTTGAGGGGCCTACAACGAGTAGCTCCTATAATTCACCCCTCCACTTT. The encoded protein is CASSLFEGPTTSSSYNSPLHF.

This clonotype was observed many times. This chain connects TRBV7-2 to TRBJ1-1; D is undetermined. CDR3 length: 12 residues. Germline V gene lookup returns CDR1 SGHTA and CDR2 FQGNSA. V was trimmed by 8 bases and J by 0 bases, leaving 7 bases between them. The CDR3 nucleotides read TGTGCCAGCGGTGCAATGAACACTGAAGCTTTCTTT. Protein product: CASGAMNTEAFF.

The chain recombines TRBV29-1 with TRBJ1-1, with D perhaps TRBD1 (5 bases). This CDR3 is built from 13 residues. V was clipped by 6 bases and J by 5 bases, with 16 bases between them. The V gene's germline CDR1 is SQVTM and CDR2 ANQGSEA. The CDR3 loop reads CSVEQDKWTEAFF. Here the CDR3 DNA reads TGCAGCGTGGAACAGGATAAATGGACTGAAGCTTTCTTT.

The table lists this clonotype with a few counts. The CDR3 DNA reads as TGCGCCAGCAGTGACAGACGGACAGGGAACTCCTACGAGCAGTACTTC. This gives the protein CASSDRRTGNSYEQYF. The genes are TRBV10-1 and TRBJ2-7, with 8 positions matching TRBD1. The junction had 7 bases not matched to a gene; V was cut back by 3 bases and J by 0 bases. Germline V gene sequence: CDR1 WNHNN, CDR2 SYGVQD (reference sequence). The length of the CDR3 is 16 residues.

The J gene is TRBJ2-5, the V gene TRBV28, with D possibly called TRBD1 or TRBD2 (5 bases each). This CDR3 has 14 residues. Trimming pared 5 bases from V and 3 bases from J, leaving 13 bases between. In germline, CDR1 is MDHEN, CDR2 SYDVKM. CDR3 nucleotide sequence: TGTGCCAGCAGTCTCCGGGACGATGAAGAGACCCAGTACTTC. Protein sequence: CASSLRDDEETQYF.

This clonotype was recorded many times. The chain combines TRBV7-2 with TRBJ2-5; 13 nucleotides align to TRBD2. V lost 8 bases, J lost 5 bases, and 8 bases stayed unmatched. This CDR3 has 15 residues. The germline gives CDR1 SGHTA, CDR2 FQGNSA. CDR3: CASGTSGGAEETQYF. The DNA of the CDR3 is TGTGCCAGCGGTACTAGCGGGGGGGCCGAGGAGACCCAGTACTTC.

The chain joins TRBV11-1 to TRBJ2-6; tentatively, D is TRBD2 (6 bases). CDR3 length equals 17 residues. The V gene's germline CDR1 is SGHAT and CDR2 FQDESV (reference sequence). V was clipped by 5 bases and J by 0 bases, with 14 bases between them. CDR3 nucleotides: TGTGCCAGCAGCCCAAGGACTACTAGCTCTGGGGCCAACGTCCTGACTTTC. Translated: CASSPRTTSSGANVLTF.

For this clonotype: At one of its ends the junction is not consistent with the germline gene, which may arise from a read error. V usage is TRBV29-1 and J usage is TRBJ1-4, with 9 bases identical to TRBD1. Germline values: CDR1 SQVTM, CDR2 ANQGSEA. The CDR3 length is 14 residues. Here the CDR3 reads CSLDRGRRNEKLFF. For the CDR3, the DNA is TGCAGCCTTGACAGGGGGAGACGTAATGAAAAACTGTTTTTT.

This clonotype has just a few counts. This chain joins TRBV6-2 or TRBV6-3 and TRBJ2-7; 7 nucleotides align to TRBD1. Trimming at V came to 6 bases and at J to 2 bases, leaving 1 base not matched to a gene. CDR3 length equals 12 residues. Germline V CDR1 and CDR2: MNHEY, SVGEGT. The CDR3 DNA reads TGTGCCAGCAGGCAGGGGGCCTACGAGCAGTACTTC. It is translated as CASRQGAYEQYF.

This clonotype was counted only a few times. The genes are TRBV18 and TRBJ2-6; D perhaps matches TRBD1 (5 bases). The CDR3 length is 19 residues. V dropped 3 bases and J dropped 0 bases, with 18 bases sitting between them. Per germline, CDR1 KGHSH and CDR2 LQKENI. In DNA form, the CDR3 reads TGTGCCAGCTCACCCAAGTGGTTGACAGCAGACTCTGGGGCCAACGTCCTGACTTTC. Its translation: CASSPKWLTADSGANVLTF.

This clonotype has more than one count but fewer than ten. This chain joins TRBV23-1 and TRBJ2-5; 9 positions match TRBD1. TRBV23-1 is treated as an ORF (open reading frame) with a function not yet certain. The V segment lost 6 bases and the J segment 5 bases; nucleotides outside the gene matches: 4. The CDR3 contains 13 residues. The DNA of the CDR3 is TGCGCCAGCAGACACAGGGGGCTCGAGACCCAGTACTTC. Its translation is CASRHRGLETQYF.

This clonotype was counted many times. In nucleotides, the CDR3 is TGTGCCAGCAGCTTAGTCCCGGACAGGGCCAATTCACCCCTCCACTTT. Translation: CASSLVPDRANSPLHF. The J gene is TRBJ1-6, the V gene TRBV7-2; 8 bases match TRBD1. The ends lost 1 base at V and 7 bases at J; junction bases unmatched: 6. Germline CDR1 and CDR2: SGHTA and FQGNSA. This CDR3 is built from 16 residues.

The chain employs TRBV5-1 and TRBJ1-4; D may be TRBD1 (6 bases). This CDR3 is 18 amino acids long. Germline loops: CDR1 SGHRS, CDR2 YFSETQ. Trimming took off 0 bases at V and 0 bases at J, with 15 bases between the two ends. CDR3 nucleotide sequence: TGCGCCAGCAGCTTGGCCGGACAGTCAGGAGCAACTAATGAAAAACTGTTTTTT. This sequence encodes CASSLAGQSGATNEKLFF. The full variable domain, with the rest looked up from reference TRBV5-1 and TRBJ1-4, is KAGVTQTPRYLIKTRGQQVTLSCSPISGHRSVSWYQQTPGQGLQFLFEYFSETQRNKGNFPGRFSGRQFSNSRSEMNVSTLELGDSALYLCASSLAGQSGATNEKLFFGSGTQLSVL.

The chain recombines TRBV9 with TRBJ1-4; the D gene is possibly TRBD1 (6 bases). The CDR3 consists of 15 residues. Trimming removed 2 bases at V and 7 bases at J, with 15 bases between. Germline V CDR1 and CDR2: SGDLS, YYNGEE. CDR3 sequence: CASSVQDSLAEKLFF. CDR3 nucleotide sequence: TGTGCCAGCAGCGTCCAGGACAGCCTCGCTGAAAAACTGTTTTTT. Together with reference TRBV9 and TRBJ1-4, the CDR3 gives the full variable domain: DSGVTQTPKHLITATGQRVTLRCSPRSGDLSVYWYQQSLDQGLQFLIQYYNGEERAKGNILERFSAQQFPDLHSELNLSSLELGDSALYFCASSVQDSLAEKLFFGSGTQLSVL.

This clonotype was seen at least ten times. The V gene is TRBV4-3, the J gene TRBJ2-1; TRBD1 agrees at 10 bases. Germline CDR1 is LGHNA and CDR2 is YSLEER. V dropped 0 bases and J dropped 12; count of bases not matched to a gene: 5. The CDR3 covers 14 residues. CDR3 region: CASSQDSGQGRQFF. In nucleotides, the CDR3 is TGCGCCAGCAGCCAAGACTCGGGACAGGGGAGGCAGTTCTTC.

The genes are TRBV30 and TRBJ1-1; D is unresolved. The germline gives CDR1 GTSNPN, CDR2 SVGIG (reference sequence). The CDR3 is made up of 13 amino acids. The V gene lost 2 bases and the J gene lost 1 base, with 8 bases spanning the gap. CDR3 bases: TGTGCCTGGAGTAATGCAGAGAACACTGAAGCTTTCTTT. The encoded protein is CAWSNAENTEAFF. The full variable domain, rest sourced from reference TRBV30 and TRBJ1-1, is SQTIHQWPATLVQPVGSPLSLECTVEGTSNPNLYWYRQAAGRGLQLLFYSVGIGQISSEVPQNLSASRPQDRQFILSSKKLLLSDSGFYLCAWSNAENTEAFFGQGTRLTVV.

About this clonotype: This may come from a read error, since a much larger clone is one base off. The chain employs TRBV28 and TRBJ1-1; TRBD1 agrees at 8 bases. Germline values: CDR1 MDHEN, CDR2 SYDVKM. With V trimmed by 7 bases and J by 5 bases, 6 bases remained unmatched. The CDR3 length is 13 residues. The CDR3 DNA reads TGTGCCAGCAACCCTACAGGGGGAACTGAAGCTTTCTTT. It is translated as CASNPTGGTEAFF.